These 21 T cell receptor beta chains were sequenced from one sample in a study of blood T cell repertoires in COVID-19. Assay used: immunoSEQ multiplex PCR; TCRdb lists only in-frame clones, some missing. Of 300,000 to 450,000 clones listed, around 85% are singletons. The sample consisted of peripheral blood. The receptors originated from a woman aged 18-29 years with acute or convalescent COVID-19.

J is TRBJ2-1 and V is TRBV5-4; 9 nucleotides line up with TRBD2. This CDR3 spans 16 amino acids. Trimming at V came to 2 bases and at J to 7 bases, leaving 10 bases not matched to a gene. Germline loops: CDR1 SGHNT, CDR2 YYREEE (reference sequence). In DNA form, the CDR3 reads TGTGCCAGCAGCTTTCACAGGGGCGGGGGGGAAAATGAGCAGTTCTTC. The encoded protein is CASSFHRGGGENEQFF.

This chain uses TRBV9 with TRBJ2-1; TRBD2 matches at 8 bases. CDR1 SGDLS and CDR2 YYNGEE come from the germline V gene. V lost 1 base to trimming and J lost 8 bases; unmatched junction nucleotides: 17. The CDR3 is made up of 18 amino acids. The CDR3 nucleotides are TGTGCCAGCAGCGTACATTCGTTGGGCGGGAGGCCTTCGGATGAGCAGTTCTTC. This gives the protein CASSVHSLGGRPSDEQFF.

This clone has a handful of counts. The chain recombines TRBV11-3 with TRBJ1-3; TRBD1 matches 7 bases. The J segment lost 4 bases and the V segment lost 0 bases, leaving 3 bases of the junction unmatched. The CDR3 runs 15 residues. Germline CDR1 is SGHNT and CDR2 is YENEEA. The CDR3 sequence: CASSLDWDRGNTIYF. The DNA for the CDR3 is TGTGCCAGCAGCTTAGATTGGGACAGAGGAAACACCATATATTTT.

The chain employs TRBV5-1 and TRBJ2-1; D may be TRBD2 (6 bases). V lost 0 bases and J lost 2, with 9 bases in between. Germline loops: CDR1 SGHRS, CDR2 YFSETQ. The CDR3 is 15 amino acids. DNA for the CDR3: TGCGCCAGCAGCTTGGAAGGGACTCCCTACAATGAGCAGTTCTTC. It encodes CASSLEGTPYNEQFF.

The V gene is TRBV6-5, the J gene TRBJ2-7; D call uncertain. The germline gives CDR1 MNHEY, CDR2 SVGAGI. The CDR3 consists of 13 residues. V lost 5 bases and J lost 0, with 8 bases in between. The CDR3 DNA reads TGTGCCAGCAGTATAATATACTCCTACGAGCAGTACTTC. Translated: CASSIIYSYEQYF.

The V call is TRBV12-5, the J call TRBJ2-7; a weak D match, TRBD1 (6 bases). This CDR3 has 15 residues. Trimming pared 0 bases from V and 5 bases from J, leaving 14 bases between. Germline CDR1 LGHNT, CDR2 FRNRAP. In DNA form, the CDR3 reads TGTGCTAGTGGTTTGGTATTGGGAACAGGGAACGAGCAGTACTTC. Its protein is CASGLVLGTGNEQYF.

The J gene is TRBJ2-7, the V gene TRBV28; 7 nucleotides match TRBD1. The CDR3 sequence is 14 residues long. The junction had 6 bases not matched to a gene; V was cut back by 1 base and J by 6 bases. The germline gives CDR1 MDHEN, CDR2 SYDVKM. The DNA for the CDR3 is TGTGCCAGCAGTTTATCTACAGGGGTGGGCGAGCAGTACTTC. Translated: CASSLSTGVGEQYF.

The CDR3 region has the DNA TGTGCCAGCAGCCCCCCCCCGGGGAGGGGAAACACCATATATTTT. This sequence encodes CASSPPPGRGNTIYF. This sequence joins TRBV14 and TRBJ1-3; D uncertain. V was pared by 4 bases and J by 4 bases, with 14 bases between. The germline V gene has CDR1 SGHDN and CDR2 FVKESK. The CDR3 has 15 residues.

CDR3 sequence reads: CASSAGTGSTEAFF. CDR3 coding DNA: TGTGCCAGCAGCGCCGGGACAGGGAGCACTGAAGCTTTCTTT. The V and J genes are TRBV5-6 and TRBJ1-1, with 9 positions matching TRBD1. This CDR3 spans 14 amino acids. Germline V gives CDR1 SGHDT, CDR2 YYEEEE. Losses at the gene ends were 4 bases for V and 4 bases for J; bases not matched to a gene: 5.

The chain combines TRBV5-1 with TRBJ1-1; no clear D. The CDR3 loop spans 14 amino acids. Germline lookup yields CDR1 SGHRS and CDR2 YFSETQ. V was trimmed by 0 bases and J by 2 bases, leaving 8 bases between them. CDR3 coding DNA: TGCGCCAGCAGCTTGGACGGGATTAACACTGAAGCTTTCTTT. This codes for CASSLDGINTEAFF. Complete variable domain (other parts from reference TRBV5-1 and TRBJ1-1): KAGVTQTPRYLIKTRGQQVTLSCSPISGHRSVSWYQQTPGQGLQFLFEYFSETQRNKGNFPGRFSGRQFSNSRSEMNVSTLELGDSALYLCASSLDGINTEAFFGQGTRLTVV.

The rearrangement links TRBV24-1 to TRBJ1-2; D unclear. Germline-derived CDR1 and CDR2 are KGHDR and SFDVKD. Deletions cut 3 bases from V and 8 bases from J, with 9 bases between. The CDR3 loop spans 12 amino acids. CDR3 bases: TGTGCCACCAGTGATCCCCGGAGGGGCTACACCTTC. This translates into CATSDPRRGYTF.

Note on this clone: The sample holds other DNA sequences that translate to the same CDR3. This chain links TRBV7-3 with TRBJ1-1, with a possible D match to TRBD1 (5 bases). Trimming pared 6 bases from V and 1 base from J, leaving 6 bases between. Germline CDR1 reads SGHTA; CDR2 reads FQGTGA. This CDR3 comprises 12 residues. The CDR3 nucleotides read TGTGCCAGCAGTACAGGGAACACTGAAGCTTTCTTT. It specifies CASSTGNTEAFF.

The V gene is TRBV3-1 (or the pseudogene TRBV3-2), the J gene TRBJ1-2, with TRBD1 as a possible D gene (5 bases). The CDR3 has 15 residues. Germline V CDR1 and CDR2: LGHDT, YNNKEL (reference sequence). The germline V and J ends were trimmed by 3 bases and 8 bases, with 19 bases remaining between them. CDR3 region: CASSHSGSSRSGYTF. Written as DNA, the CDR3 is TGTGCCAGCAGCCATTCAGGGTCCAGTCGTTCAGGCTACACCTTC.

The chain has TRBV6-5 and TRBJ2-7; 7 bases fit TRBD1. V gave up 8 bases and J gave up 3 bases; unmatched junction bases: 7. There are 13 residues in the CDR3. Per germline, CDR1 MNHEY and CDR2 SVGAGI. Here the CDR3 reads CASQGTAGYEQYF. The DNA for the CDR3 is TGTGCCAGCCAAGGGACAGCTGGCTACGAGCAGTACTTC.

The chain couples TRBV5-6 to TRBJ2-7, with 8 bases matching TRBD1. Germline V gives CDR1 SGHDT, CDR2 YYEEEE. The CDR3 is 16 residues long. The ends lost 4 bases at V and 4 bases at J; junction bases unmatched: 13. The CDR3 protein is CASSPQGGQGGYEQYF. CDR3 sequence (DNA): TGTGCCAGCAGCCCACAGGGCGGACAGGGTGGTTACGAGCAGTACTTC. Full variable domain (missing parts from reference TRBV5-6 and TRBJ2-7): DAGVTQSPTHLIKTRGQQVTLRCSPKSGHDTVSWYQQALGQGPQFIFQYYEEEERQRGNFPDRFSGHQFPNYSSELNVNALLLGDSALYLCASSPQGGQGGYEQYFGPGTRLTVT.

V is TRBV5-1 and J is TRBJ2-5; D may be TRBD1 (5 bases). V lost 7 bases and J lost 3, with 19 bases in between. The length of the CDR3 is 15 residues. Germline CDR1 reads SGHRS; CDR2 reads YFSETQ. CDR3 bases: TGCGCCAGCTCCCCGCCAGGACAAACGAAAGAGACCCAGTACTTC. The encoded protein is CASSPPGQTKETQYF.

This rearrangement joins TRBV5-5 to TRBJ1-2; D ambiguous. The V and J ends lost 2 bases and 8 bases respectively, with 16 bases between them. Germline V lookup: CDR1 SGHKS, CDR2 YYEKEE (reference sequence). The CDR3 runs 14 residues. The CDR3 region is CASSLVPAALGYTF. The CDR3, as DNA: TGTGCCAGCAGCTTAGTCCCCGCGGCCCTGGGCTACACCTTC.

The CDR3 spells CAWSPRGGGYTF. The DNA of the CDR3 is TGTGCCTGGAGTCCCAGAGGGGGTGGCTACACCTTC. This sequence joins TRBV30 and TRBJ1-2; TRBD1 might be the D (6 bases). V dropped 2 bases and J dropped 7 bases, with 11 bases sitting between them. Per germline, CDR1 GTSNPN and CDR2 SVGIG (reference sequence). CDR3 size: 12 residues. The whole variable domain, filled in from reference TRBV30 and TRBJ1-2, reads SQTIHQWPATLVQPVGSPLSLECTVEGTSNPNLYWYRQAAGRGLQLLFYSVGIGQISSEVPQNLSASRPQDRQFILSSKKLLLSDSGFYLCAWSPRGGGYTFGSGTRLTVV.

The CDR3 nucleotides are TGTGCCAGCAGCCGGATGGGGGGGCTTCAATCCGAGCAGTACTTC. Translation gives CASSRMGGLQSEQYF. V gene TRBV5-4 combines with J gene TRBJ2-7; tentatively, D is TRBD2 (7 bases). Trimming pared 4 bases from V and 6 bases from J, leaving 20 bases between. Germline CDR1 SGHNT, CDR2 YYREEE (reference sequence). This CDR3 is built from 15 residues. Complete variable domain (other parts from reference TRBV5-4 and TRBJ2-7): ETGVTQSPTHLIKTRGQQVTLRCSSQSGHNTVSWYQQALGQGPQFIFQYYREEENGRGNFPPRFSGLQFPNYSSELNVNALELDDSALYLCASSRMGGLQSEQYFGPGTRLTVT.

This sequence joins TRBV6-1 and TRBJ2-2; a possible D gene is TRBD1 (6 bases). This CDR3 spans 15 amino acids. V was shortened by 3 bases and J by 5 bases, with 13 bases between the two germline ends. The germline V gene has CDR1 MNHNS and CDR2 SASEGT. Here the CDR3 reads CASSDRTAITGELFF. As DNA, the CDR3 is TGTGCCAGCAGTGACCGGACAGCCATAACCGGGGAGCTGTTTTTT.

About this clone: Distinct nucleotide sequences in the sample also encode this CDR3. The V and J genes are TRBV9 and TRBJ1-4; D unresolved. CDR1 and CDR2 from the germline V gene are SGDLS and YYNGEE. V was shortened by 2 bases and J by 0 bases, with 8 bases between the two germline ends. The CDR3 contains 15 residues. CDR3 in DNA: TGTGCCAGCAGCGTGGGAGTTACAACTAATGAAAAACTGTTTTTT. Amino acid sequence: CASSVGVTTNEKLFF.